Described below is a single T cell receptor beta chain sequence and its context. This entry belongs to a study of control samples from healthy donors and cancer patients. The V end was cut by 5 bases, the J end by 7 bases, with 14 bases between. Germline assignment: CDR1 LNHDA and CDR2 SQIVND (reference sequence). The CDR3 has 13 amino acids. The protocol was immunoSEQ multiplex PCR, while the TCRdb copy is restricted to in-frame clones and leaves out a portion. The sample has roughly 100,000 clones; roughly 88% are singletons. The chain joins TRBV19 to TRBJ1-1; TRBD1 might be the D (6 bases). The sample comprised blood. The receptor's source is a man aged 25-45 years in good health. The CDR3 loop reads CASSLRQVGEAFF. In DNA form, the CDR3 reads TGTGCCAGTAGTTTAAGACAGGTTGGTGAAGCTTTCTTT.